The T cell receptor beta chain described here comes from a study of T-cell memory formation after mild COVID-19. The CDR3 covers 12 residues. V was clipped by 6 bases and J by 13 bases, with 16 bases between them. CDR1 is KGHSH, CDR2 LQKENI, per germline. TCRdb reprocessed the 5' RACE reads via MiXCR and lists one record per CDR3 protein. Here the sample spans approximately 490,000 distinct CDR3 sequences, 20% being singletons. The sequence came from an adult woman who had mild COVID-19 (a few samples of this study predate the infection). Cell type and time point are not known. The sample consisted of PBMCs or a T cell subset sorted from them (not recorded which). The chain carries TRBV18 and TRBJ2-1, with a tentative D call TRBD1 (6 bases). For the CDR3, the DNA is TGTGCCAGCTCGGCACCGCAGACAGGCCAGTTCTTC. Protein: CASSAPQTGQFF.